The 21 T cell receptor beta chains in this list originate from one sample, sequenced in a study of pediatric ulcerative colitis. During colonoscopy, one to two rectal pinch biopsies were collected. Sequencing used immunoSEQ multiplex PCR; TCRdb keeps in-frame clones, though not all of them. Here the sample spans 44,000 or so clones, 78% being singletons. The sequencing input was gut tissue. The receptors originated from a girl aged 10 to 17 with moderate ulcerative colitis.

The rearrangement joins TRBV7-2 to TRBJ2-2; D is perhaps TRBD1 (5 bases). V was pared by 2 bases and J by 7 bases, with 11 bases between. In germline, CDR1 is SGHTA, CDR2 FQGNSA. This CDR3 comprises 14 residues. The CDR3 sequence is CASSLNYQGGELFF. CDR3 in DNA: TGTGCCAGCAGCTTAAACTACCAGGGCGGGGAGCTGTTTTTT.

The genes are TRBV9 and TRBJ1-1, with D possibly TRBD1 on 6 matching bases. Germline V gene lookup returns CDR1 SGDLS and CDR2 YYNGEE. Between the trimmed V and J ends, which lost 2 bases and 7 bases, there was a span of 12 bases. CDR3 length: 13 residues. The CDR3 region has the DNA TGTGCCAGCAGCGTTCAAGGGGGAAATGAAGCTTTCTTT. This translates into CASSVQGGNEAFF.

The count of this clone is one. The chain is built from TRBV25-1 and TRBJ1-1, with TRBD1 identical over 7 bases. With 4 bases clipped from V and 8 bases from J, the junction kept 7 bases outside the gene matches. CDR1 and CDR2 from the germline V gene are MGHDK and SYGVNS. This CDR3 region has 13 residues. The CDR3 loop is CASSGQGVSEAFF. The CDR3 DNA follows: TGTGCCAGCAGTGGGCAGGGGGTTTCCGAAGCTTTCTTT.

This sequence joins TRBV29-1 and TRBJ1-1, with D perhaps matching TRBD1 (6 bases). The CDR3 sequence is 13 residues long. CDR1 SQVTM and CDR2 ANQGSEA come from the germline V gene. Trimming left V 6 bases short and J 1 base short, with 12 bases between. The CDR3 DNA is TGCAGCGTGAAAAGGGGGGGGAACACTGAAGCTTTCTTT. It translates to CSVKRGGNTEAFF.

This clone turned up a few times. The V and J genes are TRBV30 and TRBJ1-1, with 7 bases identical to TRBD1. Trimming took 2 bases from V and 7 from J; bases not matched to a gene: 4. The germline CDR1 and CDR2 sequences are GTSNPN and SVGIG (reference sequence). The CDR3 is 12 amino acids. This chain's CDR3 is CAWSPQGIEAFF. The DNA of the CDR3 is TGTGCCTGGAGTCCACAGGGGATTGAAGCTTTCTTT.

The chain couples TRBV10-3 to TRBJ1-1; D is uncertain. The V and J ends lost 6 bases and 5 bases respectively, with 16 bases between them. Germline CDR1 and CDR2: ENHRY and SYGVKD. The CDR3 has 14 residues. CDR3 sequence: CAISADGGWTEAFF. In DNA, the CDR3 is TGTGCCATCAGCGCGGACGGTGGGTGGACTGAAGCTTTCTTT.

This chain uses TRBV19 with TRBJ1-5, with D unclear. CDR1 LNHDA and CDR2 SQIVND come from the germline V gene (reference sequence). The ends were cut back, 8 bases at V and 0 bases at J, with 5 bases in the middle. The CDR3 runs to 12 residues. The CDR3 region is CASRDSNQPQHF. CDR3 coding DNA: TGTGCCAGTCGAGATAGCAATCAGCCCCAGCATTTT.

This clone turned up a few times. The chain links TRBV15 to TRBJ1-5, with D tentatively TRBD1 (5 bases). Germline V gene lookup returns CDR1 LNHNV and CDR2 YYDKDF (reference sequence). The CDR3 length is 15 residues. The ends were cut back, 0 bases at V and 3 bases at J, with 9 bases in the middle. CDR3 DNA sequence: TGTGCCACCAGCAGAGATCCAGGGTTCAATCAGCCCCAGCATTTT. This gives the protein CATSRDPGFNQPQHF.

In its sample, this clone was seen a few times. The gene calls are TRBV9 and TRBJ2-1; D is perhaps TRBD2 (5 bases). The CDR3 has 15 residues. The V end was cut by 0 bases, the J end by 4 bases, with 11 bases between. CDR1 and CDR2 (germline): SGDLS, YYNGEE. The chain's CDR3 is CASSVGLGSYNEQFF. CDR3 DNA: TGTGCCAGCAGCGTAGGCTTGGGGAGTTACAATGAGCAGTTCTTC.

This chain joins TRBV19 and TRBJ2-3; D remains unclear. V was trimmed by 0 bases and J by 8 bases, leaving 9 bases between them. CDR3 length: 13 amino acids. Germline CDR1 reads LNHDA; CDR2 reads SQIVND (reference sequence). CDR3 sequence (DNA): TGTGCCAGTAGTATAGATAGTATCAGTACGCAGTATTTT. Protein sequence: CASSIDSISTQYF.

CDR3 nucleotide sequence: TGTGCCTGGAGTGAGAGGAGTGACTACGAGCAGTACTTC. Translating it yields CAWSERSDYEQYF. The J gene is TRBJ2-7, the V gene TRBV30, with D hard to call. This CDR3 contains 13 residues. CDR1 and CDR2 from the germline V gene are GTSNPN and SVGIG (reference sequence). Trimming left V 1 base short and J 3 bases short, with 10 bases between.

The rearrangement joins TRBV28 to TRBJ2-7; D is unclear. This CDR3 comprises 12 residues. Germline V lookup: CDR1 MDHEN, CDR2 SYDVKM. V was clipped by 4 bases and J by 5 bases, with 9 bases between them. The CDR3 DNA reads TGTGCCAGCAGTTACCCCTCGGACGAGCAGTACTTC. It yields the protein CASSYPSDEQYF. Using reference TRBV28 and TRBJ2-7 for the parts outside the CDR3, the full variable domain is DVKVTQSSRYLVKRTGEKVFLECVQDMDHENMFWYRQDPGLGLRLIYFSYDVKMKEKGDIPEGYSVSREKKERFSLILESASTNQTSMYLCASSYPSDEQYFGPGTRLTVT.

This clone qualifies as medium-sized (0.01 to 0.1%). Here the CDR3 reads CASSVEAYEKLFF. In nucleotides, the CDR3 is TGTGCCAGCAGTGTGGAGGCTTATGAAAAACTGTTTTTT. This chain links TRBV2 with TRBJ1-4; D is ambiguous. Between the trimmed V and J ends, which lost 4 bases and 6 bases, there was a span of 9 bases. The CDR3 runs 13 residues. Germline-derived CDR1 and CDR2 are SNHLY and FYNNEI.

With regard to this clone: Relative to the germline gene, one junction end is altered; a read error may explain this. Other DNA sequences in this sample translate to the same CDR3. DNA of the CDR3: TGTGCCAGCAGTTACGACGGGTCTAGCACGGATACGCAGTATTTT. This translates into CASSYDGSSTDTQYF. The J gene is TRBJ2-3, the V gene TRBV6-5; D might be TRBD2 (5 bases). The CDR3 consists of 15 residues. Germline CDR1 reads MNHEY; CDR2 reads SVGAGI.

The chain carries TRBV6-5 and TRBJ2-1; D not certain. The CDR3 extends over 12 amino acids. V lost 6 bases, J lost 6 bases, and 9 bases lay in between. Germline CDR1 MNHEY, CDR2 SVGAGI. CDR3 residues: CASSQDSNEQFF. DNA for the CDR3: TGTGCCAGCAGCCAGGATTCCAATGAGCAGTTCTTC.

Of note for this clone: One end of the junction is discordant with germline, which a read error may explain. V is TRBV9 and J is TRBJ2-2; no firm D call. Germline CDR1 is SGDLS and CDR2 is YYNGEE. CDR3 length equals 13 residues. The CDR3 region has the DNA TGCCCCAGTCTCTGGGGTTCTGCCGGGGAGCTGTTTTTT. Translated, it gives CPSLWGSAGELFF. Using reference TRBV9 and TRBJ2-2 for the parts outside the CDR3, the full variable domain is DSGVTQTPKHLITATGQRVTLRCSPRSGDLSVYWYQQSLDQGLQFLIQYYNGEERAKGNILERFSAQQFPDLHSELNLSSLELGDSALYFCPSLWGSAGELFFGEGSRLTVL.

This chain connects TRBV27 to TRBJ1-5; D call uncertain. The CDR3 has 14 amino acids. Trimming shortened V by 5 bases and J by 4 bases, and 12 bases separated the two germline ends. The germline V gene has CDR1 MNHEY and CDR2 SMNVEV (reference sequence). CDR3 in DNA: TGTGCCAGCAGTAAAGAAACCTCAAATCAGCCCCAGCATTTT. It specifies CASSKETSNQPQHF.

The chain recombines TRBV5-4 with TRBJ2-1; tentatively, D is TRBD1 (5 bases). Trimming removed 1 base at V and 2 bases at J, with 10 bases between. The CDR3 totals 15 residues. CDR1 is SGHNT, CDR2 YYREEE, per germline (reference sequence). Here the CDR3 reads CASSLRGSAYNEQFF. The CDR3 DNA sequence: TGTGCCAGCAGCTTGAGGGGTTCGGCCTACAATGAGCAGTTCTTC.

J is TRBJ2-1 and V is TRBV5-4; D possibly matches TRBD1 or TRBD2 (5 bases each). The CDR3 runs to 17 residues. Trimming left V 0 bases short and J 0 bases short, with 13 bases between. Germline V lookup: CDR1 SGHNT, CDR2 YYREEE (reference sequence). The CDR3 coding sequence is TGTGCCAGCAGCTTGGCTGGGGGAGACCTCTCCTACAATGAGCAGTTCTTC. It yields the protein CASSLAGGDLSYNEQFF.

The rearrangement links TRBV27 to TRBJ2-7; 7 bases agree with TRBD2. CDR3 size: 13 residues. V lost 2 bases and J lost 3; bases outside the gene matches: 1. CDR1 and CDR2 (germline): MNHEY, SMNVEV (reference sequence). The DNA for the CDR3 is TGTGCCAGCAGTTTAGGCGGGAGCTACGAGCAGTACTTC. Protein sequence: CASSLGGSYEQYF.

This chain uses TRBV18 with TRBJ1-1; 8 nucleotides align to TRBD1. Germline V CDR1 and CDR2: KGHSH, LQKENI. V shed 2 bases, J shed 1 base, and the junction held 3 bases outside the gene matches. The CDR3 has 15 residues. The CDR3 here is CASSPRTGPNTEAFF. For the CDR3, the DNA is TGTGCCAGCTCACCAAGGACAGGGCCGAACACTGAAGCTTTCTTT.